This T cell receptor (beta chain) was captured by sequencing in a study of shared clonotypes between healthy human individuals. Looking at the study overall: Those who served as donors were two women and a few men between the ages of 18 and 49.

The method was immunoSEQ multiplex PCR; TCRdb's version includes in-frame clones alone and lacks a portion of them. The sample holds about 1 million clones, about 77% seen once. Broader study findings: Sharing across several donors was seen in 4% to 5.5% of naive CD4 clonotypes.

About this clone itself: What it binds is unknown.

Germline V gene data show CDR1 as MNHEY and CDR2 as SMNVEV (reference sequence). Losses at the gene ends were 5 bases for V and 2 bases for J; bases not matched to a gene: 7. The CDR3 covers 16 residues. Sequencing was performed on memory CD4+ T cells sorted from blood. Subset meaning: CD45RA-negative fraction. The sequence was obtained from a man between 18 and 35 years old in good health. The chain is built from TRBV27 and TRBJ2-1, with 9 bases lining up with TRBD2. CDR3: CASSLLAGLTYNEQFF. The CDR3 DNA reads TGTGCCAGCAGTCTCCTAGCGGGACTTACCTACAATGAGCAGTTCTTC.